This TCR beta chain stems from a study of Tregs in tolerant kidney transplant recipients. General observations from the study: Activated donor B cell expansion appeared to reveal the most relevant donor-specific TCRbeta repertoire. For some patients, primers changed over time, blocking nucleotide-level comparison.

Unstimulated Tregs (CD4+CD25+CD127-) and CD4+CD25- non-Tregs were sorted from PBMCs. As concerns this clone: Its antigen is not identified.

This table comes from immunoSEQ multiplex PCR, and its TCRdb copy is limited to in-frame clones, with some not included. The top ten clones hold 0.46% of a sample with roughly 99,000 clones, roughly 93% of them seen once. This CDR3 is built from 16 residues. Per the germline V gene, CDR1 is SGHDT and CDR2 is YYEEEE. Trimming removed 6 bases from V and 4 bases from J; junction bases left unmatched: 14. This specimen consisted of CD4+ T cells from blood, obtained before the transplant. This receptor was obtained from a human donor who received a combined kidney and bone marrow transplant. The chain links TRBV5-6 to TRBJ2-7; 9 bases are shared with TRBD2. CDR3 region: CASTPNLGLAGYEQYF. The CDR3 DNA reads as TGTGCCAGCACCCCGAACCTGGGACTAGCAGGTTACGAGCAGTACTTC.